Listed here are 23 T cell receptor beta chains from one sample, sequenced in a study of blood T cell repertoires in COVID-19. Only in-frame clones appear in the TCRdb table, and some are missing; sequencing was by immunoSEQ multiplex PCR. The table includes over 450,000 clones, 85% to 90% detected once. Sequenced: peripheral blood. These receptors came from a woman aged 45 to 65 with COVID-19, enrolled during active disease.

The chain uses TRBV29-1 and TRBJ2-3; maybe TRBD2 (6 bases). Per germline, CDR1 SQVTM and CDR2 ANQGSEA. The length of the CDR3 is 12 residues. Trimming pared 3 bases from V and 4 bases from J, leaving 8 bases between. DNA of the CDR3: TGCAGCGTTGACGGAGGGTCAGATACGCAGTATTTT. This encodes CSVDGGSDTQYF.

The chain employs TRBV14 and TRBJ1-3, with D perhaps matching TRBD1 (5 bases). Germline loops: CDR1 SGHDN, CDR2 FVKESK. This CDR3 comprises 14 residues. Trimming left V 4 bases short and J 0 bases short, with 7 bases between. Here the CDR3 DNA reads TGTGCCAGCAGCCCCAGGGTCTCTGGAAACACCATATATTTT. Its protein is CASSPRVSGNTIYF.

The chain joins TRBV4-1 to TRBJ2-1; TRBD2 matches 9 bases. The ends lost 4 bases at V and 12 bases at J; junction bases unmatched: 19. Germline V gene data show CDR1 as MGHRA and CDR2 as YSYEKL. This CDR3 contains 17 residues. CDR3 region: CASSPLGSSGARGGQFF. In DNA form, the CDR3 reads TGCGCCAGCAGCCCCCTCGGGTCTAGCGGGGCCCGGGGGGGGCAGTTCTTC.

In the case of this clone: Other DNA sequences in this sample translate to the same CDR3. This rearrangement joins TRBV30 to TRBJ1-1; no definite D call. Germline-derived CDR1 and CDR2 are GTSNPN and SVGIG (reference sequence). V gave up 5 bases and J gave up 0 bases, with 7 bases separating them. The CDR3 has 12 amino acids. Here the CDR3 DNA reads TGTGCCTGGTCGAGGTTGAACACTGAAGCTTTCTTT. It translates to CAWSRLNTEAFF.

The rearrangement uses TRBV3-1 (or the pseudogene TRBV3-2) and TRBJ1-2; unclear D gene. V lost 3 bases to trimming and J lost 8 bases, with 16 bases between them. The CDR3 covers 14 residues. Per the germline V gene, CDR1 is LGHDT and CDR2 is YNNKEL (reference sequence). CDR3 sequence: CASSHEGDLKGYTF. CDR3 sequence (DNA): TGTGCCAGCAGCCATGAGGGCGATCTGAAGGGCTACACCTTC.

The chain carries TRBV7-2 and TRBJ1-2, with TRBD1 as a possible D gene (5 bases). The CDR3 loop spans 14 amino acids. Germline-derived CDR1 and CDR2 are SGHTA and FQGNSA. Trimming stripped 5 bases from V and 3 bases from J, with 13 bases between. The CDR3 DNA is TGTGCCAGCAGCCCCGGGGGACCCCACTATGGCTACACCTTC. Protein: CASSPGGPHYGYTF. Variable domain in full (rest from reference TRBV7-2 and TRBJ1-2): GAGVSQSPSNKVTEKGKDVELRCDPISGHTALYWYRQSLGQGLEFLIYFQGNSAPDKSGLPSDRFSAERTGGSVSTLTIQRTQQEDSAVYLCASSPGGPHYGYTFGSGTRLTVV.

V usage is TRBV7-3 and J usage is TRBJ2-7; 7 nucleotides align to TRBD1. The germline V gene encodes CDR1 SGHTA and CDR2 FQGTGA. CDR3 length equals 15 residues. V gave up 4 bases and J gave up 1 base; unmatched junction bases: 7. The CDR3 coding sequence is TGTGCCAGCAGCTCCTCACGGGACAGATCCTACGAGCAGTACTTC. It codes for CASSSSRDRSYEQYF.

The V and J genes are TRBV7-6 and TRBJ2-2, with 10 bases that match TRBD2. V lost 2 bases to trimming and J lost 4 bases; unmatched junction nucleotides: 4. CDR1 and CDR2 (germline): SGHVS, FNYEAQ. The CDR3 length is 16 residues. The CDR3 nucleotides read TGTGCCAGCAGCTTATTAGCGGGGGGCTCCACCGGGGAGCTGTTTTTT. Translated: CASSLLAGGSTGELFF.

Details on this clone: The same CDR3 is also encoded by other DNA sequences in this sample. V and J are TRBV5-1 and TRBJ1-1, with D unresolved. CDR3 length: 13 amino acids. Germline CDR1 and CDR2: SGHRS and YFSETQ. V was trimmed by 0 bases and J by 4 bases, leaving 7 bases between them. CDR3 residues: CASSLAGITEAFF. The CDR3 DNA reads TGCGCCAGCAGCTTGGCGGGGATCACTGAAGCTTTCTTT.

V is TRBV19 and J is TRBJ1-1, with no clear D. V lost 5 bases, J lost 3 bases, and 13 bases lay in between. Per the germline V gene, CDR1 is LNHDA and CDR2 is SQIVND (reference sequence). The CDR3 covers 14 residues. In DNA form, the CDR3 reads TGTGCCAGTAGTCGCTCAGGCGGGGACACTGAAGCTTTCTTT. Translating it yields CASSRSGGDTEAFF.

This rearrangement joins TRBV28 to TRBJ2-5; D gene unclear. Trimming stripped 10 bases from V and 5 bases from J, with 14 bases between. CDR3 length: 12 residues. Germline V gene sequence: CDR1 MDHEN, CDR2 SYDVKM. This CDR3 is CATSLPRETQYF. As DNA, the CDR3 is TGTGCCACCTCTCTCCCCCGGGAGACCCAGTACTTC.

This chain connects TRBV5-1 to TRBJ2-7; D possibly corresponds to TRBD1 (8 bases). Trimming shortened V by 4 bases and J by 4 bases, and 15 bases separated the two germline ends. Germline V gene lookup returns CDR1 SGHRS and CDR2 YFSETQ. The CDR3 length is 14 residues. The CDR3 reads CASSQGQGGYEQYF. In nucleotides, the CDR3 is TGCGCCAGCAGCCAAGGACAGGGAGGGTACGAGCAGTACTTC.

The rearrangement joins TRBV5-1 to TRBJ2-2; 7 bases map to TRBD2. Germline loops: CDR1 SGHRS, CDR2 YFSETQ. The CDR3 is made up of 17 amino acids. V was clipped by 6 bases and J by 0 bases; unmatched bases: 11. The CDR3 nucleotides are TGCGCCAGCACTACCCCCGGGCGGGGGACGAACACCGGGGAGCTGTTTTTT. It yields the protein CASTTPGRGTNTGELFF.

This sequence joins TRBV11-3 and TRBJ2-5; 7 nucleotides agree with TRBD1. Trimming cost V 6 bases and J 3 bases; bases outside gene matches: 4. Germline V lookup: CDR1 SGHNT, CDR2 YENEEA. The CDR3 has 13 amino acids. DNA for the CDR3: TGTGCCAGCAGTCCTACAGGGGAAGAGACCCAGTACTTC. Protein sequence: CASSPTGEETQYF.

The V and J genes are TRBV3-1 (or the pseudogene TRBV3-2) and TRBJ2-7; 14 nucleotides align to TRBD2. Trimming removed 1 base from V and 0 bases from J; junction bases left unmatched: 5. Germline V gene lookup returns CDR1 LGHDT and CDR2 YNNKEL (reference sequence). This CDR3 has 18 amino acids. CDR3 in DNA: TGTGCCAGCAGCCAAGTCGGACTAGCGGGGGGCCTCTCCTACGAGCAGTACTTC. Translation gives CASSQVGLAGGLSYEQYF.

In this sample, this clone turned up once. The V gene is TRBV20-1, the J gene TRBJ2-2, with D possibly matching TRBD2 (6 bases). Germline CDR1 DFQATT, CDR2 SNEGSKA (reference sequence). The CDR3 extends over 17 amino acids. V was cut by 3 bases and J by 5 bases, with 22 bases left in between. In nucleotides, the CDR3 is TGCAGTGCTAGTGAGGACACGGGCGGGGTCAGGACCGGGGAGCTGTTTTTT. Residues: CSASEDTGGVRTGELFF.

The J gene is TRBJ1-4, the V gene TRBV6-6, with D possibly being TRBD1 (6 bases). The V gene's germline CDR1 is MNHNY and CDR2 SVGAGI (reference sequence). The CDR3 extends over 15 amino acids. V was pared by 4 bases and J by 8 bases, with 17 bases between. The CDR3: CASSFPRGVGEKLFF. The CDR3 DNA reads TGTGCCAGCAGTTTCCCCAGGGGTGTCGGGGAAAAACTGTTTTTT.

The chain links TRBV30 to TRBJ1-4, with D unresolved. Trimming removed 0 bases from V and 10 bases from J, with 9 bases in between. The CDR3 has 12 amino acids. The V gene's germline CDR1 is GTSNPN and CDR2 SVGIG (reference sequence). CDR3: CAWSVRGGKLFF. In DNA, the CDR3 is TGTGCCTGGAGTGTACGTGGCGGAAAACTGTTTTTT.

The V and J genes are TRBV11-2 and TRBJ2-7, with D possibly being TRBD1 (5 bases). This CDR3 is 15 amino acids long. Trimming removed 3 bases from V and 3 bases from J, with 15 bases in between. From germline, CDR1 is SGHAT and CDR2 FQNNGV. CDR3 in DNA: TGTGCCAGCAGCTTGGCCAGGGAAAAGGACTACGAGCAGTACTTC. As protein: CASSLAREKDYEQYF. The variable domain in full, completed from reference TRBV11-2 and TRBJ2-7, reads EAGVAQSPRYKIIEKRQSVAFWCNPISGHATLYWYQQILGQGPKLLIQFQNNGVVDDSQLPKDRFSAERLKGVDSTLKIQPAKLEDSAVYLCASSLAREKDYEQYFGPGTRLTVT.

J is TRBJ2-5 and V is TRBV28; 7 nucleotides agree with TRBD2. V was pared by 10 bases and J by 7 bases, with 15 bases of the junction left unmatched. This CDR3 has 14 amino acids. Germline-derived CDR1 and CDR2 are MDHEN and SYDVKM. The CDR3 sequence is CATRGVRRSGTQYF. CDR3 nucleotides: TGTGCCACCCGGGGGGTTCGACGGTCCGGGACCCAGTACTTC. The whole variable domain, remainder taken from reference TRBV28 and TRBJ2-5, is DVKVTQSSRYLVKRTGEKVFLECVQDMDHENMFWYRQDPGLGLRLIYFSYDVKMKEKGDIPEGYSVSREKKERFSLILESASTNQTSMYLCATRGVRRSGTQYFGPGTRLLVL.

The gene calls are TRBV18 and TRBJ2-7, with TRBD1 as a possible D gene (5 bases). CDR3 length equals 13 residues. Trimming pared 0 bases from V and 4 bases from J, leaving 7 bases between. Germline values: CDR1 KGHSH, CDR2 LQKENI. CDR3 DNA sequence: TGTGCCAGCTCACCACCAACAGGTTACGAGCAGTACTTC. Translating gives CASSPPTGYEQYF.

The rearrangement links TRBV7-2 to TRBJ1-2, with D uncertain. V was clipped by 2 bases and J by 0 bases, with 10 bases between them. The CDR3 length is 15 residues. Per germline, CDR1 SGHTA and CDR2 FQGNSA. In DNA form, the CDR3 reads TGTGCCAGCAGCTTAAGTCAGGAAACTAACTATGGCTACACCTTC. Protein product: CASSLSQETNYGYTF. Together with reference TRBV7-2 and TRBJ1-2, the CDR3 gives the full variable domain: GAGVSQSPSNKVTEKGKDVELRCDPISGHTALYWYRQSLGQGLEFLIYFQGNSAPDKSGLPSDRFSAERTGGSVSTLTIQRTQQEDSAVYLCASSLSQETNYGYTFGSGTRLTVV.

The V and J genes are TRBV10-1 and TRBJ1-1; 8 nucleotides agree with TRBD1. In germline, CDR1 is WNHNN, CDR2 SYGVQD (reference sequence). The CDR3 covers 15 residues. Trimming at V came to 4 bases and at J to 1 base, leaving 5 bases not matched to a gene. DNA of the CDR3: TGCGCCAGCAGTGGTGGAGACAGGGGGAACACTGAAGCTTTCTTT. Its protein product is CASSGGDRGNTEAFF.